This TCR beta chain comes out of a study of shared T cell receptors in the human thymus. Clones were read by immunoSEQ multiplex PCR, and TCRdb kept only the in-frame ones, dropping some. In the table there are 450,000 to 650,000 clones, about 80% of which are singletons. This CDR3 comprises 14 residues. Germline values: CDR1 SNHLY, CDR2 FYNNEI. Deletions cut 5 bases from V and 5 bases from J, with 16 bases between. The sample was also linked to a second study, of human thymus T cells. From that paper: Having surgery to correct congenital heart defects, healthy Finnish infants acted as the donors. Corrective cardiac surgery supplied the resected thymus tissue. Apparent skewing of V and J gene usage characterized both thymic and blood repertoires. Unrelated individuals reportedly shared highly overlapping thymic TCR repertoires.

V is TRBV2 and J is TRBJ2-7; possible D gene TRBD2, 6 bases. This TCR was recovered from a boy under three years old with a congenital heart defect. The sequenced sample was thymocytes. The CDR3 spells CASSRPHGGDEQYF. As DNA, the CDR3 is TGTGCCAGCAGTAGACCCCACGGGGGTGACGAGCAGTACTTC.